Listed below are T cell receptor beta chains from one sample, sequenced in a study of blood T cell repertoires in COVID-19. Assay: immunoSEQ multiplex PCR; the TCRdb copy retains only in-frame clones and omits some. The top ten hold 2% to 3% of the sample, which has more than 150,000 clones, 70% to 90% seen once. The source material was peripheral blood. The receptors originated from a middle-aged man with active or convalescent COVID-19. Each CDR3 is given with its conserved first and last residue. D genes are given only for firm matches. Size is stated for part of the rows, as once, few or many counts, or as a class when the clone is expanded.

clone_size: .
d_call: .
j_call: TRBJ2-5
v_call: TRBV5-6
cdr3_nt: TGTGCCAGCAGCTTGGTCCGAGAGACCCAGTACTTC
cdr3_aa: CASSLVRETQYF

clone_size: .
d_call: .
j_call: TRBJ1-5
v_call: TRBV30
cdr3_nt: TGTGCCTGGAGTGTAAGGGCAGGGTGGGATCAGCCCCAGCATTTT
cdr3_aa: CAWSVRAGWDQPQHF

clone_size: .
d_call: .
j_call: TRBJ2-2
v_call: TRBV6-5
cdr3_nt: TGTGCCACCTGGACAGCCAACACCGGGGAGCTGTTTTTT
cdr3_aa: CATWTANTGELFF

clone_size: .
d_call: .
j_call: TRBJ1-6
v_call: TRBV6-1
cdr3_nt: TGTGCCAGCAGTGAAGTGAAAAAGGGGGAACTAAACAATTCACCCCTCCACTTT
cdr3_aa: CASSEVKKGELNNSPLHF

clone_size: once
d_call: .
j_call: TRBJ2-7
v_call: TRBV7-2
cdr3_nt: TGTGCCAGCAGCTTCCAGGGAGGCGCGGGGGAGCAGTACTTC
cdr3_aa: CASSFQGGAGEQYF

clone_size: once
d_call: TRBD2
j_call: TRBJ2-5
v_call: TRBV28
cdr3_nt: TGTGCCAGCAGTTTGGGGGGGCAAGAGACCCAGTACTTC
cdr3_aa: CASSLGGQETQYF

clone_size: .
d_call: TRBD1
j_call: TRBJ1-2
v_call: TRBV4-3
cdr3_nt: TGCGCCAGCAGCCATGGGGGACAGGGGTCTAACTATGGCTACACCTTC
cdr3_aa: CASSHGGQGSNYGYTF

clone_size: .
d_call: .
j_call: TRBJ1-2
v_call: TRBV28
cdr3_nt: TGTGCCAGCAGTTTACACCCGGGCTCAGGGTCCAATGGCTACACCTTC
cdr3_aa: CASSLHPGSGSNGYTF

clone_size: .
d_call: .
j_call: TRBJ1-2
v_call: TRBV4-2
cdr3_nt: TGTGCCAGCAGCCAAACTTACGCTCTCCTCAACTATGGCTACACCTTC
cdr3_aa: CASSQTYALLNYGYTF

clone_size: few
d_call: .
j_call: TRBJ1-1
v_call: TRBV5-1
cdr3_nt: TGCGCCAGCAGCTTAAATTACAGGGAAGGGAACACTGAAGCTTTCTTT
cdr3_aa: CASSLNYREGNTEAFF

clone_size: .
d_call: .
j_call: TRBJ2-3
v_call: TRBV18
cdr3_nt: TGTGCCAGCTCACCGGTGGGGGGGCCTAGCACAGATACGCAGTATTTT
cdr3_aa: CASSPVGGPSTDTQYF

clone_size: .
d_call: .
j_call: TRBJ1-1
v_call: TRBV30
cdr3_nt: TGTGCCTGGGGTAATGGGCGGGGGAACACTGAAGCTTTCTTT
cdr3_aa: CAWGNGRGNTEAFF

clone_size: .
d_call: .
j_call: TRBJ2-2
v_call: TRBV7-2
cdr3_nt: TGTGCCAGCAGCTTAGCGTACTCCACCGGGGAGCTGTTTTTT
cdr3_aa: CASSLAYSTGELFF

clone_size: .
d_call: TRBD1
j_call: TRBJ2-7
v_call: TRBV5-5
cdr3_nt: TGTGCCAGCAGCTTCCGGGACAGGGACGAGCAGTACTTC
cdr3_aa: CASSFRDRDEQYF

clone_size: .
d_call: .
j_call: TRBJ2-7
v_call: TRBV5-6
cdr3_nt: TGTGCCAGCAGCCCCTCCGGAACGGGCGAGCAGTACTTC
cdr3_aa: CASSPSGTGEQYF

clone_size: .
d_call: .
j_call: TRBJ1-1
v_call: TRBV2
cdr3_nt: TGTGCCAGCAGTGAAAGGACAGCTTTAACGAACACTGAAGCTTTCTTT
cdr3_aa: CASSERTALTNTEAFF

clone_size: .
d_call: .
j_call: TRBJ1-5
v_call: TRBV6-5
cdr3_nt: TGTGCCAGCAGTTACAGCGGGAATAGCAATCAGCCCCAGCATTTT
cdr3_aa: CASSYSGNSNQPQHF

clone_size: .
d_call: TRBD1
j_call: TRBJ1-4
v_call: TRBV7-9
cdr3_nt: TGTGCCAGCAGTCGACAGGGGCTCGGAGTTGCAACTAATGAAAAACTGTTTTTT
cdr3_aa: CASSRQGLGVATNEKLFF

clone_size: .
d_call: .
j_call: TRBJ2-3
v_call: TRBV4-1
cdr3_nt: TGCGCCAGCAGCCAAGACCCTAGAACAGATACGCAGTATTTT
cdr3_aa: CASSQDPRTDTQYF

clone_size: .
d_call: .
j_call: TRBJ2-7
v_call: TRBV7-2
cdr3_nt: TGTGCCAGCAGCTTGCAGGGGGGCTACGAGCAGTACTTC
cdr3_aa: CASSLQGGYEQYF

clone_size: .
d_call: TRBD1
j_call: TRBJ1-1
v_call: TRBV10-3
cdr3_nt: TGTGCCATCGGACAGGGCTTGAACACTGAAGCTTTCTTT
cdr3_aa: CAIGQGLNTEAFF

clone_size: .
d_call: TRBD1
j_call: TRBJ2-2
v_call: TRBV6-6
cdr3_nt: TGTGCCAGCAGTTACACCGGGACAGGGTTGACCGGGGAGCTGTTTTTT
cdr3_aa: CASSYTGTGLTGELFF

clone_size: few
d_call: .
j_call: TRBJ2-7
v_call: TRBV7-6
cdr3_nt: TGTGCCAGCAGCTTAGTGTTTTCGGGGTACGAGCAGTACTTC
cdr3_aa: CASSLVFSGYEQYF

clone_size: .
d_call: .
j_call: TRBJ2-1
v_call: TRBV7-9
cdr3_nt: TGTGCCAGCAGCTCTCTGGTGACGAACGGGGGAGGGGGTGAGCAGTTCTTC
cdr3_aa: CASSSLVTNGGGGEQFF

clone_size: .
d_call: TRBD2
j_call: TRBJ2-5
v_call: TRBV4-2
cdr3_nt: TGTGCCAGCAGCCCCGAACTAGCGGGGGGGATTGGCCGGGGGACCCAGTACTTC
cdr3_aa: CASSPELAGGIGRGTQYF

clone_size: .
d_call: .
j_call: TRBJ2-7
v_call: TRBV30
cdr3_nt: TGTGCCTGGAGAAGAGGACAGTGGCCTTTCTACGAGCAGTACTTC
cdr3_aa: CAWRRGQWPFYEQYF

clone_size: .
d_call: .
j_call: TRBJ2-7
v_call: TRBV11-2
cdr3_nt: TGTGCCAGCAGTTCGGACAGAATCTACGAGCAGTACTTC
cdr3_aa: CASSSDRIYEQYF

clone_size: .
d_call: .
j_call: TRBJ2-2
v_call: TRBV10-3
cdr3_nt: TGTGCCATCAGGCGGAGGACCGGGGAGCTGTTTTTT
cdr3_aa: CAIRRRTGELFF

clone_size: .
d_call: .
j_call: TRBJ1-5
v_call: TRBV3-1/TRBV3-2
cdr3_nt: TGTGCCAGCAGCCAAGGGTCGGGGGATCAGCCCCAGCATTTT
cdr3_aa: CASSQGSGDQPQHF

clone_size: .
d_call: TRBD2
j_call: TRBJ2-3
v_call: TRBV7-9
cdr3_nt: TGTGCCAGCAGCAAACTAGCGGGGGGGACCACAGATACGCAGTATTTT
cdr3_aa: CASSKLAGGTTDTQYF